The present T cell receptor (beta chain) was sequenced within a study of cytomegalovirus exposure and HLA in healthy donors. In the case of this clone: Its antigen is not known.

TCRdb keeps only in-frame clones here, not all; method: immunoSEQ multiplex PCR. The top ten hold around 2.4% of the sample, which has 150,000 to 200,000 clones, around 85% seen once. Trimming pared 8 bases from V and 0 bases from J, leaving 18 bases between. In germline, CDR1 is GTSNPN, CDR2 SVGIG (reference sequence). The CDR3 is 15 amino acids. Study observations and caveats: According to a later analysis, TCR clusters from the first cohort tended to co-occur in the roughly 110 validation repertoires.

Sequenced input: PBMCs. The sequence derives from a man in his thirties or forties in good health and CMV-seropositive. V is TRBV30 and J is TRBJ2-3; D perhaps matches TRBD2 (5 bases). CDR3 region: CALEVSRTSTDTQYF. DNA of the CDR3: TGTGCCCTGGAGGTTAGCAGAACTAGCACAGATACGCAGTATTTT.